This T cell receptor beta chain was retrieved from a study of T cell clones after liver transplantation. The protocol was immunoSEQ multiplex PCR, while the TCRdb copy is restricted to in-frame clones and leaves out a portion. The sample carries about 75,000 clones, more than 90% recorded once. V shed 4 bases and J shed 3 bases, with 13 bases lying between them. The germline V gene encodes CDR1 SGHTS and CDR2 YDEGEE. The CDR3 extends over 15 amino acids. Specimen: CD4+ T cells from blood, collected before liver transplant. The chain carries TRBV5-8 and TRBJ1-4; no clear D. The receptor was isolated from a human donor who received a liver transplant. CDR3 amino acids: CASSRRSSANEKLFF. The CDR3 bases are TGTGCCAGCAGCCGGAGGTCCAGTGCTAATGAAAAACTGTTTTTT. Together with reference TRBV5-8 and TRBJ1-4, the CDR3 gives the full variable domain: EAGVTQSPTHLIKTRGQQATLRCSPISGHTSVYWYQQALGLGLQFLLWYDEGEERNRGNFPPRFSGRQFPNYSSELNVNALELEDSALYLCASSRRSSANEKLFFGSGTQLSVL.